In its sample, the clone carrying this T cell receptor (beta chain) ranks as medium-sized. This record comes from a study of blood T cell repertoires in COVID-19. In the study overall: Researchers got acute and convalescent COVID-19 samples from the United States, Italy and Spain. PBMCs, B-cell-depleted T cells, or T cells were the source of the cDNA or gDNA that made up the material.

This CDR3 contains 13 residues. V was cut by 4 bases and J by 4 bases, with 10 bases left in between. In the authors' methods: By means of reference gene primer amplification, nucleated cell counts were estimated. Assay used: immunoSEQ multiplex PCR; TCRdb lists only in-frame clones, some missing. V, J and clone size are taken as reported in that table, and D and trimming were inferred from the DNA itself. The sample lists 20,000 to 25,000 clones, 75% to 95% seen once, with 15% to 20% in the top ten. The TCR comes from a human donor in a cohort sampled during active COVID-19. The sample was peripheral blood. V is TRBV12-3 or TRBV12-4 and J is TRBJ1-2; the D gene is possibly TRBD1 (5 bases). The CDR3 sequence is CASSSGTFYGYTF. Written as DNA, the CDR3 is TGTGCCAGCAGTTCCGGGACTTTCTATGGCTACACCTTC.